This T cell receptor beta chain is from a study of blood T cell repertoires in COVID-19. The overall study: Nucleic acid was either cDNA or gDNA, and it came from T cells, B-cell-depleted T cells, or PBMCs.

Trimming took 5 bases from V and 8 from J, leaving 16 bases between them. The germline V gene has CDR1 SGHNT and CDR2 YENEEA. This CDR3 contains 14 residues. Authors' analysis steps: For nucleated cells, counts were estimated from reference gene primer amplification. The data were produced by immunoSEQ multiplex PCR, yet TCRdb's version contains in-frame clones alone and is incomplete. That table gives V, J and clone size, and the DNA gave D and trimming. The repertoire holds 55,000 to 75,000 clones, with 72% as singletons. The specimen sequenced was peripheral blood. This chain joins TRBV11-3 and TRBJ1-3; D remains ambiguous. The sequence was obtained from a woman in her sixties or seventies with COVID-19, enrolled during active disease. The CDR3 reads CASSPNAASDTIYF. CDR3 coding DNA: TGTGCCAGCAGCCCCAACGCGGCATCGGACACCATATATTTT. The full variable domain, with the rest looked up from reference TRBV11-3 and TRBJ1-3, is EAGVVQSPRYKIIEKKQPVAFWCNPISGHNTLYWYLQNLGQGPELLIRYENEEAVDDSQLPKDRFSAERLKGVDSTLKIQPAELGDSAVYLCASSPNAASDTIYFGEGSWLTVV.